The subject of this entry is one TCR beta chain. Its antigen is as yet unknown. The record originates from a study of post-analysis software for immune sequencing data. Across the study: Secondary progressive, relapsing-remitting and progressive-relapsing multiple sclerosis were among the included disease courses. Study-wide points: People with multiple sclerosis had a significantly lower normalized Chao1 diversity than controls did. Patients showed TRBV5-6, TRBV5-1 and TRBV20-1 among roughly five TRBV segments more frequent than in controls. Strong co-clustering by F measure linked samples that shared a preparation batch.

The TCR beta cDNA libraries contained unique molecular identifiers. Input amounts of roughly 0.9 to 10 million T cells were used. These gave roughly 500,000 cDNA molecules, so each molecule approximated one T cell. One entry per CDR3 protein results from TCRdb running MiXCR on the PCR reads. There are fewer than 900,000 distinct CDR3 sequences in the sample; about half occur only once, and roughly 5% lies in the top ten. The germline gives CDR1 DFQATT, CDR2 SNEGSKA (reference sequence). CDR3 length: 15 amino acids. V shed 0 bases and J shed 6 bases, with 18 bases lying between them. The sample taken for sequencing was blood. J is TRBJ2-7 and V is TRBV20-1; tentative D call: TRBD1 (7 bases). This sequence originates from a girl between 5 and 17 years old with multiple sclerosis. The CDR3 bases are TGCAGTGCTAGAGATCTAGCCGACAGGGACTTCGAGCAGTACTTC. Its translation: CSARDLADRDFEQYF.